This T cell receptor (beta chain) appears in the sequencing data of a study of T cell changes during pregnancy in multiple sclerosis. Assay used: immunoSEQ multiplex PCR; TCRdb lists only in-frame clones, some missing. The repertoire has about 85,000 clones, more than 85% of them found once; the top ten carry approximately 2.5%. V was trimmed by 0 bases and J by 0 bases, leaving 9 bases between them. The germline V gene has CDR1 LNHNV and CDR2 YYDKDF (reference sequence). There are 15 residues in the CDR3. The count of this clone is one. This specimen was peripheral blood, taken in the first trimester of pregnancy. This chain connects TRBV15 to TRBJ2-7; tentative D call: TRBD1 (5 bases). This TCR was sampled from a female donor with multiple sclerosis, enrolled in a pregnancy study. CDR3 in DNA: TGTGCCACCAGCAGAGACGTGGGGCCCTCCTACGAGCAGTACTTC. It is translated as CATSRDVGPSYEQYF.